These 12 T cell receptor beta chains originate from one sample sequenced in a study of CD8+ T cells in alopecia areata. Indicated treatment: oral pan-JAK inhibitor, 5-10 mg twice daily. Sequencing used cDNA as its template, made by extracting RNA and reverse transcribing it. Profiled with immunoSEQ multiplex PCR; TCRdb holds only in-frame clones, not every one. The table records over 100,000 clones, roughly three fifths of them present only once. The sample consisted of CD8+ T cells sorted from blood, taken at week 24, from a patient treated with tofacitinib. Receptors originate from a human donor with alopecia areata.

This clone was counted between two and nine times. The genes are TRBV15 and TRBJ2-5, with TRBD1 matching over 8 bases. Germline V CDR1 and CDR2: LNHNV, YYDKDF (reference sequence). This CDR3 is built from 18 residues. V shed 7 bases and J 3 bases; nucleotides not matched to a gene: 19. The CDR3 region has the DNA TGTGCCACCACCCAACGAGGGGCCTTGAGGGACAGGAAAGAGACCCAGTACTTC. This encodes CATTQRGALRDRKETQYF.

This chain links TRBV30 with TRBJ1-1; the D gene is possibly TRBD1 (5 bases). This CDR3 contains 11 residues. Germline V lookup: CDR1 GTSNPN, CDR2 SVGIG (reference sequence). The CDR3 DNA is TGTGCTGGGGGGGTTGGGACTGAAGCTTTCTTT. Protein product: CAGGVGTEAFF.

There are a few counts of this clone. The V gene is TRBV6-5, the J gene TRBJ2-1, with D unclear. There are 14 residues in the CDR3. Germline V gene data show CDR1 as MNHEY and CDR2 as SVGAGI. The V gene lost 0 bases and the J gene lost 8 bases, with 11 bases spanning the gap. DNA of the CDR3: TGTGCCAGCAGTTACTCGGAGCAGTTCTATGAGCAGTTCTTC. This encodes CASSYSEQFYEQFF.

This clone occurred a few times. The chain employs TRBV27 and TRBJ2-1; D remains unclear. The CDR3 runs to 11 residues. The germline gives CDR1 MNHEY, CDR2 SMNVEV (reference sequence). V lost 7 bases, J lost 7 bases, and 8 bases lay in between. The CDR3 loop reads CASTLRNEQFF. The CDR3 DNA is TGTGCCAGCACCTTGAGGAATGAGCAGTTCTTC.

This clone showed up just a few times. The chain employs TRBV7-8 and TRBJ2-3, with a tentative D call TRBD1 (6 bases). Germline-derived CDR1 and CDR2 are SGHVS and FQNEAQ. V lost 2 bases and J lost 4, with 13 bases in between. CDR3 length: 15 residues. In nucleotides, the CDR3 is TGTGCCAGCAGCTTAATCAGGGGACCACCAGATACGCAGTATTTT. Its protein is CASSLIRGPPDTQYF.

A remark on this clone: The same CDR3 arises from other DNA sequences in this sample as well. This chain links TRBV5-6 with TRBJ2-7, with D unresolved. Germline V gives CDR1 SGHDT, CDR2 YYEEEE. The CDR3 runs to 11 residues. V was shortened by 0 bases and J by 3 bases, with 1 base between the two germline ends. CDR3 nucleotides: TGTGCCAGCAGCTTGGGCTACGAGCAGTACTTC. Translated, it gives CASSLGYEQYF.

This clone was observed a handful of times. CDR3: CASSLAEASDGTQYF. DNA for the CDR3: TGCGCCAGCAGCTTGGCCGAGGCTAGCGACGGTACGCAGTATTTT. The V and J genes are TRBV5-1 and TRBJ2-3; weak D call: TRBD2 (6 bases). V was cut by 0 bases and J by 8 bases, with 16 bases left in between. The V gene's germline CDR1 is SGHRS and CDR2 YFSETQ. The CDR3 runs to 15 residues.

CDR3 in DNA: TGTGCCAGCAGCTTGGTTTCTCTTGGGGTTACCGGGGAGCTGTTTTTT. Translation gives CASSLVSLGVTGELFF. The J gene is TRBJ2-2, the V gene TRBV11-1; the D is unclear. Trimming left V 3 bases short and J 5 bases short, with 16 bases between. From germline, CDR1 is SGHAT and CDR2 FQDESV (reference sequence). The length of the CDR3 is 16 residues.

The chain employs TRBV29-1 and TRBJ2-1; 10 bases line up with TRBD2. The CDR3 is made up of 13 amino acids. Germline loops: CDR1 SQVTM, CDR2 ANQGSEA. With 8 bases clipped from V and 10 bases from J, the junction kept 11 bases outside the gene matches. The CDR3 DNA sequence: TGCAGCTCTGAACTAGCGGGGACGGGCGAGCAGTTCTTC. Its translation is CSSELAGTGEQFF.

V gene TRBV5-8 combines with J gene TRBJ2-5, with TRBD2 matching over 7 bases. V was pared by 6 bases and J by 11 bases, with 10 bases of the junction left unmatched. CDR1 is SGHTS and CDR2 is YDEGEE in the germline V gene. The CDR3 extends over 12 amino acids. CDR3 bases: TGTGCCAGCACCTTTTCCCCGCGGGAGCAGTACTTC. Translated: CASTFSPREQYF.

This chain joins TRBV13 and TRBJ1-5; 10 positions match TRBD1. The V gene's germline CDR1 is PRHDT and CDR2 FYEKMQ (reference sequence). The CDR3 runs to 16 residues. The V and J ends lost 4 bases and 4 bases, in that order; junction bases with no gene match: 7. The CDR3 sequence: CASSSRQGAGNQPQHF. The DNA for the CDR3 is TGTGCCAGCAGCTCCCGACAGGGGGCTGGGAATCAGCCCCAGCATTTT.

The chain couples TRBV27 to TRBJ2-6; D uncertain. Germline V gene sequence: CDR1 MNHEY, CDR2 SMNVEV (reference sequence). The CDR3 is 16 residues long. Trimming took off 3 bases at V and 4 bases at J, with 13 bases between the two ends. The DNA for the CDR3 is TGTGCCAGCAGTTTCCTCCCGTTCGAGGGGGCCAACGTCCTGACTTTC. Its protein product is CASSFLPFEGANVLTF.